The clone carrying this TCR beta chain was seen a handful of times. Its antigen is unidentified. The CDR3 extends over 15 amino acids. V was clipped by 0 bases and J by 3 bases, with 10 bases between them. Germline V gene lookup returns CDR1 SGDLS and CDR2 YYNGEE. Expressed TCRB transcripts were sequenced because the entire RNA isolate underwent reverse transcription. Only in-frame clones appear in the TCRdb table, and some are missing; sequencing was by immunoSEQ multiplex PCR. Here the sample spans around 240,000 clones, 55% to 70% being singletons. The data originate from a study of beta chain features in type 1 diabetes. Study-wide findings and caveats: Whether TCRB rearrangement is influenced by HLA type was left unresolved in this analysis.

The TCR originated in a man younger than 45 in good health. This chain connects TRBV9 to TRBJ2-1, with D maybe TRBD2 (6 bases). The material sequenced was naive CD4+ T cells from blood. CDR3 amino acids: CASSVVEGIYNEQFF. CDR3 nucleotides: TGTGCCAGCAGCGTAGTGGAGGGAATCTACAATGAGCAGTTCTTC.